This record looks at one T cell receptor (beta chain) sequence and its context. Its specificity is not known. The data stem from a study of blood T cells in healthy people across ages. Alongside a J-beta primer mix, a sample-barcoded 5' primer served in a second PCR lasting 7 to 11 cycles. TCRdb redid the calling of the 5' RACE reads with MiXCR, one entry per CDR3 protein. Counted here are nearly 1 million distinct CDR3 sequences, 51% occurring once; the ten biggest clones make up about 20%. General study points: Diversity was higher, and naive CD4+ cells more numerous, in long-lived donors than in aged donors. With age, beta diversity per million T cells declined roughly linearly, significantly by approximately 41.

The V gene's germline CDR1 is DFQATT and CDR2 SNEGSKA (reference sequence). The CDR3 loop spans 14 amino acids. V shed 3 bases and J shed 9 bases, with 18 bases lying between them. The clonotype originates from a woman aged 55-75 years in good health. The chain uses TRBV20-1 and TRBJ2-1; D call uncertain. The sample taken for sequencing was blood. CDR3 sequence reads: CSASAVRDFGEQFF. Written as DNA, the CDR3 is TGCAGTGCTAGTGCGGTTCGTGATTTTGGTGAGCAGTTCTTC.